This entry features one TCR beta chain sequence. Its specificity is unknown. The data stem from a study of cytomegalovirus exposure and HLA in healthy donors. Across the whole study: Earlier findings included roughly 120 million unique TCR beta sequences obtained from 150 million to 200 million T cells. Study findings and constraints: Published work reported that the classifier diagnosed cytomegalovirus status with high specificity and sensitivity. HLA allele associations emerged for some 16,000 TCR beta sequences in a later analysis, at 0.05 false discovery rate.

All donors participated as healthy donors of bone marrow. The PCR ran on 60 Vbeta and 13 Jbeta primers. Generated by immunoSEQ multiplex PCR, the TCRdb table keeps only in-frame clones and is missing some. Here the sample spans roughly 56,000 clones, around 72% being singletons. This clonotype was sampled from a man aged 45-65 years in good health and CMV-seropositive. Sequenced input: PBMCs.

The CDR3 sequence is CASAGQGNTEAFF. The CDR3 DNA sequence: TGTGCTAGCGCGGGACAGGGGAACACTGAAGCTTTCTTT. The chain links TRBV12-5 to TRBJ1-1; 9 nucleotides agree with TRBD1. Unmatched junction bases numbered 3, after V lost 9 bases and J lost 1 base. The germline CDR1 and CDR2 sequences are LGHNT and FRNRAP. The CDR3 loop spans 13 amino acids.